This TCR beta chain was sequenced for a study of T-cell memory formation after mild COVID-19. Across the whole study: In these data, TCR clusters were largely donor specific.

Germline lookup yields CDR1 SGHVS and CDR2 FQNEAQ. The CDR3 has 15 residues. Trimming removed 3 bases from V and 7 bases from J, with 16 bases in between. One entry per CDR3 protein results from TCRdb running MiXCR on the 5' RACE reads. The sample includes about 360,000 distinct CDR3 sequences, roughly 13% seen only once; the top ten take about a fifth. The sample was PBMCs or a T cell subset sorted from them (not recorded which). This clonotype was sampled from a man aged 18 to 30 who had mild COVID-19 (a few samples of this study predate the infection). Cell type and time point are not known. This chain links TRBV7-8 with TRBJ2-1; perhaps TRBD2 as D (6 bases). The DNA for the CDR3 is TGTGCCAGCAGCTTGGTAGCTAGCGATTGGAATGAGCAGTTCTTC. Translation gives CASSLVASDWNEQFF.